Listed below are T cell receptor beta chains from one sample, sequenced in a study of blood T cell repertoires in COVID-19. The data were produced by immunoSEQ multiplex PCR, yet TCRdb's version contains in-frame clones alone and is incomplete. The sample carries 50,000 to 75,000 clones, roughly 80% recorded once. The sample taken for sequencing was peripheral blood. All receptors come from a woman aged 80 or over with active or convalescent COVID-19. The CDR3 runs from the conserved cysteine through the conserved F or W. The order of the fields is CDR3 protein, CDR3 DNA, V gene, D gene, clone size, J gene. The D gene is left open where the match is weak. The listing skips clone size in some rows; elsewhere it reads once, few, many or a size class.

CASSLRLGGGTEAFF,TGTGCCAGCAGCTTGAGGCTCGGGGGTGGGACTGAAGCTTTCTTT,TRBV5-8,.,.,TRBJ1-1
CASTGGAYEQYF,TGTGCCAGCACCGGGGGGGCCTACGAGCAGTACTTC,TRBV6-5,TRBD2,.,TRBJ2-7
CASRQRGREGTQYF,TGTGCCAGCAGGCAGCGTGGCAGGGAGGGGACCCAGTACTTC,TRBV5-5,TRBD2,.,TRBJ2-5
CASSRGSSAGGSPLHF,TGTGCCAGCAGCCGGGGCAGTTCGGCAGGCGGATCACCCCTCCACTTT,TRBV14,.,.,TRBJ1-6
CASSEAVLEQYF,TGTGCCAGCAGTGAAGCGGTCCTAGAGCAGTACTTC,TRBV2,.,few,TRBJ2-7
CASSHSRELSSPLHF,TGTGCCAGCAGCCACTCACGGGAACTGTCTTCACCCCTCCACTTT,TRBV5-4,.,.,TRBJ1-6
CASRETGSEAFF,TGTGCCAGCAGAGAGACAGGTTCGGAAGCTTTCTTT,TRBV28,.,few,TRBJ1-1
CASTRQGATSYEQYF,TGTGCCAGCACCAGGCAGGGGGCCACGTCCTACGAGCAGTACTTC,TRBV6-5,TRBD1,.,TRBJ2-7
CASSSDTGQSTEAFF,TGTGCCAGCAGCTCCGACACAGGGCAGAGCACTGAAGCTTTCTTT,TRBV7-9,.,.,TRBJ1-1
CASSVVAGGSYNEQFF,TGTGCCAGCAGCGTAGTAGCGGGGGGGTCCTACAATGAGCAGTTCTTC,TRBV9,TRBD2,.,TRBJ2-1
CASSLAGSFGNQPQHF,TGCGCCAGCAGCTTGGCCGGGAGCTTTGGCAATCAGCCCCAGCATTTT,TRBV5-1,.,.,TRBJ1-5